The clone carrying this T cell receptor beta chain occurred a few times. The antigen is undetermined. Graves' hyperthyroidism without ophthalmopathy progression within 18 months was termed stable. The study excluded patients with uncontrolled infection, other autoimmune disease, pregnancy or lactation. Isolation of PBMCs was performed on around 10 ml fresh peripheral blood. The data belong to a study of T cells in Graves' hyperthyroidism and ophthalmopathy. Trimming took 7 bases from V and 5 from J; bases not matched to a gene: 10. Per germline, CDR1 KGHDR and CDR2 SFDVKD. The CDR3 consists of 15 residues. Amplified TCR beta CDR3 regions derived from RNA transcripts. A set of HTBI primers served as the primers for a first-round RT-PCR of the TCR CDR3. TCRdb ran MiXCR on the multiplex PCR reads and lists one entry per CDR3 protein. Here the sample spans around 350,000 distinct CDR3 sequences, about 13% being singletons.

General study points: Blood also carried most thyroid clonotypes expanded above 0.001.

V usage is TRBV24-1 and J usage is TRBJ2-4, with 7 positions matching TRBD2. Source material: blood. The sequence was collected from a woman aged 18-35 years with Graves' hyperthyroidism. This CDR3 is CATSSGGLEQNIQYF. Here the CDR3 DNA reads TGTGCCACCAGCTCCGGGGGGTTGGAACAAAACATTCAGTACTTC.